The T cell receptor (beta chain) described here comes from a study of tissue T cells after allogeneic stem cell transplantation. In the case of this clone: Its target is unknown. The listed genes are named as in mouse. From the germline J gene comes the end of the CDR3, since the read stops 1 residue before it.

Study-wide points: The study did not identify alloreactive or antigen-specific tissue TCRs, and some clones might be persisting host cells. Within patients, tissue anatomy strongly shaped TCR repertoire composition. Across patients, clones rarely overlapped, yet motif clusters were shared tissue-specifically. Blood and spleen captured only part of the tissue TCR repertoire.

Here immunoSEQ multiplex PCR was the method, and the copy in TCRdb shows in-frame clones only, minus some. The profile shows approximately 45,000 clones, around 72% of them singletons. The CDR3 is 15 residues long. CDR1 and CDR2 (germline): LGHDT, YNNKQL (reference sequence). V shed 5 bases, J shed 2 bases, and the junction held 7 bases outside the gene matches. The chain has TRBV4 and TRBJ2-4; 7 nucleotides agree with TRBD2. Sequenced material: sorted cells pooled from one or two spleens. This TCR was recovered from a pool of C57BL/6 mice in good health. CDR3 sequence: CASSLRLGLQNTLYF. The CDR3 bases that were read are TGTGCCAGCAGCCTCCGACTGGGACTTCAAAACACCTTGTAC.